These 28 T cell receptor beta chains were all obtained from the same sample, sequenced in a study of T cells after yellow fever vaccination. TCRdb re-called the 5' RACE reads through MiXCR, storing one row per CDR3 protein. The table includes over 250,000 distinct CDR3 sequences, about 4% detected once. The material sequenced was PBMCs, taken 5 days after the yellow fever booster vaccination. These receptors were taken from a man aged 18 to 30 who received the YFV17D yellow fever vaccine.

This sequence joins TRBV3-1 and TRBJ1-4; D unresolved. Trimming removed 4 bases from V and 8 bases from J, with 14 bases in between. Germline lookup yields CDR1 LGHDT and CDR2 YNNKEL (reference sequence). The CDR3 has 14 amino acids. The CDR3 region is CASSPPGYGEKLFF. CDR3 DNA sequence: TGTGCCAGCAGCCCCCCAGGATATGGGGAAAAACTGTTTTTT.

The J gene is TRBJ2-2, the V gene TRBV19; D is tentatively TRBD1 or TRBD2 (5 bases each). Germline CDR1 LNHDA, CDR2 SQIVND (reference sequence). The CDR3 loop spans 13 amino acids. Trimming shortened V by 10 bases and J by 5 bases, and 14 bases separated the two germline ends. Here the CDR3 reads CATGPRGTGELFF. In DNA form, the CDR3 reads TGTGCCACTGGGCCGAGGGGTACCGGGGAGCTGTTTTTT.

This chain connects TRBV28 to TRBJ2-4; D gene uncertain. Trimming took 7 bases from V and 6 from J, leaving 13 bases between them. This CDR3 region has 13 residues. CDR1 MDHEN and CDR2 SYDVKM come from the germline V gene. Here the CDR3 reads CASTPRSRNIQYF. Here the CDR3 DNA reads TGTGCCAGCACCCCAAGGTCCCGAAACATTCAGTACTTC.

The V gene is TRBV20-1, the J gene TRBJ2-7; no clear D gene. Per germline, CDR1 DFQATT and CDR2 SNEGSKA (reference sequence). The CDR3 runs to 12 residues. The V and J ends lost 5 bases and 4 bases respectively, with 12 bases between them. CDR3 coding DNA: TGCAGTGCTGTTCCTGGGATTTACGAGCAGTACGTC. This sequence encodes CSAVPGIYEQYV.

This clonotype was seen a handful of times. The gene calls are TRBV6-1 and TRBJ2-1; 8 bases align to TRBD2. The CDR3 is 15 amino acids. V lost 6 bases to trimming and J lost 8 bases; unmatched junction nucleotides: 12. Germline CDR1 MNHNS, CDR2 SASEGT. CDR3 loop: CASSLGGAGGHEQFF. The CDR3 DNA reads TGTGCCAGCAGCCTCGGGGGGGCCGGTGGTCATGAGCAGTTCTTC.

This clonotype was seen a few times. The chain joins TRBV27 to TRBJ2-3; 7 bases line up with TRBD1. Germline lookup yields CDR1 MNHEY and CDR2 SMNVEV (reference sequence). The CDR3 runs 16 residues. After removal of 5 bases from V and 2 bases from J, the junction contained 10 bases not matched to a gene. CDR3 sequence reads: CASSPGGRRYTDTQYF. In nucleotides, the CDR3 is TGTGCCAGCAGTCCAGGGGGACGGAGATACACAGATACGCAGTATTTT.

This clonotype appeared a few times. This chain joins TRBV5-5 and TRBJ1-6, with D unclear. CDR3 length equals 15 residues. In germline, CDR1 is SGHKS, CDR2 YYEKEE (reference sequence). Trimming removed 1 base from V and 8 bases from J, with 13 bases in between. CDR3: CASSLSGNGDSPLHF. The CDR3, as DNA: TGTGCCAGCAGCTTGAGTGGGAACGGCGATTCACCCCTCCACTTT.

The chain combines TRBV15 with TRBJ2-5; 9 bases match TRBD2. Germline values: CDR1 LNHNV, CDR2 YYDKDF (reference sequence). V dropped 3 bases and J dropped 2; count of bases not matched to a gene: 10. CDR3 length: 17 residues. The CDR3 nucleotides read TGTGCCACCAGCAGGGAGGCCCCAGCGGGGGGACAAGAGACCCAGTACTTC. This translates into CATSREAPAGGQETQYF.

Only a few counts were recorded for this clonotype. The chain carries TRBV7-9 and TRBJ2-1, with TRBD2 matching over 13 bases. The CDR3 sequence is 17 residues long. V shed 5 bases and J 8 bases; nucleotides not matched to a gene: 12. Per the germline V gene, CDR1 is SEHNR and CDR2 is FQNEAQ (reference sequence). CDR3 in amino acids: CASSPETSGGPGHEQFF. The CDR3 nucleotides are TGTGCCAGCAGCCCCGAGACTAGCGGGGGGCCGGGTCATGAGCAGTTCTTC.

This clonotype came up many times. The chain joins TRBV7-6 to TRBJ1-3; the D is unclear. CDR3 length equals 15 residues. Germline-derived CDR1 and CDR2 are SGHVS and FNYEAQ. V shed 2 bases and J shed 0 bases, with 8 bases lying between them. The CDR3 is CASSLRPISGNTIYF. In DNA form, the CDR3 reads TGTGCCAGCAGCTTAAGGCCTATCTCTGGAAACACCATATATTTT.

This clonotype was seen only a few times. This chain joins TRBV12-3 or TRBV12-4 and TRBJ2-7; TRBD1 matches 7 bases. CDR3 length: 13 amino acids. V trimming: 5 bases; J trimming: 3 bases; junction bases outside the gene matches: 4. The CDR3 here is CASSRDRHYEQYV. The DNA of the CDR3 is TGTGCCAGCAGTCGGGACAGACACTACGAGCAGTACGTC.

The V gene is TRBV6-5, the J gene TRBJ2-7; D unresolved. V lost 5 bases and J 4 bases, leaving 9 bases between the germline ends. The CDR3 extends over 12 amino acids. The V gene's germline CDR1 is MNHEY and CDR2 SVGAGI. The CDR3 sequence is CASSDDNYEQYF. As DNA, the CDR3 is TGTGCCAGCAGTGACGACAATTACGAGCAGTACTTC.

This clonotype was detected many times. The chain recombines TRBV7-2 with TRBJ2-7; a possible D gene is TRBD2 (6 bases). Trimming took 5 bases from V and 4 from J, leaving 12 bases between them. The CDR3 spans 13 residues. Germline CDR1 and CDR2: SGHTA and FQGNSA. DNA for the CDR3: TGTGCCAGCAGCCCGGGGGTGAATTACGAGCAGTACTTC. As protein: CASSPGVNYEQYF.

About this clonotype: A much larger clone sits a single nucleotide away, making a read error possible. The J gene is TRBJ2-7, the V gene TRBV7-9; D possibly corresponds to TRBD2 (5 bases). This CDR3 has 14 residues. Germline lookup yields CDR1 SEHNR and CDR2 FQNEAQ (reference sequence). Here the CDR3 reads CDSSLIGGLGRQYF. CDR3 in DNA: TGTGACAGCAGCTTAATTGGTGGCCTGGGGAGACAGTACTTC.

This clonotype was recorded many times. The CDR3 sequence: CASRLPSTDTQYF. CDR3 DNA sequence: TGTGCCAGCAGGTTACCCTCCACCGATACGCAGTATTTT. V usage is TRBV12-3 or TRBV12-4 and J usage is TRBJ2-3; D call uncertain. Trimming took 6 bases from V and 6 from J, leaving 13 bases between them. This CDR3 is built from 13 residues.

This clonotype was seen at least ten times. The V call is TRBV4-3, the J call TRBJ2-5; D remains unclear. CDR1 LGHNA and CDR2 YSLEER come from the germline V gene. This CDR3 comprises 14 residues. The V gene lost 0 bases and the J gene lost 3 bases, with 8 bases spanning the gap. The CDR3 loop reads CASSQDVSEETQYF. The CDR3 coding sequence is TGCGCCAGCAGCCAAGACGTGAGTGAAGAGACCCAGTACTTC.

In this sample, this clonotype turned up a few times. The V gene is TRBV7-2, the J gene TRBJ1-2; D is unresolved. Trimming cost V 1 base and J 7 bases, with 10 bases left between them. The germline CDR1 and CDR2 sequences are SGHTA and FQGNSA. There are 13 residues in the CDR3. The CDR3: CASSLVEGSGYTF. In nucleotides, the CDR3 is TGTGCCAGCAGCTTAGTGGAGGGATCTGGCTACACCTTC.

The chain links TRBV7-2 to TRBJ2-3; the match to TRBD2 covers 8 bases. Germline CDR1 SGHTA, CDR2 FQGNSA. This CDR3 comprises 17 residues. V lost 4 bases, J lost 0 bases, and 9 bases stayed unmatched. For the CDR3, the DNA is TGTGCCAGCAGCTCCCACCGGCTAGCGGGCAGCACAGATACGCAGTATTTT. Translation: CASSSHRLAGSTDTQYF.

Only a few counts were recorded for this clonotype. V gene TRBV10-3 combines with J gene TRBJ1-1, with D perhaps matching TRBD1 (5 bases). This CDR3 is 17 amino acids long. CDR1 and CDR2 (germline): ENHRY, SYGVKD. V was pared by 0 bases and J by 0 bases, with 14 bases between. As DNA, the CDR3 is TGTGCCATCAGTGAGTCTCAGGGATTGGGAATGAACACTGAAGCTTTCTTT. It codes for CAISESQGLGMNTEAFF.

This clonotype has only a few counts. This chain joins TRBV6-6 and TRBJ1-5; 8 bases are a match to TRBD1. CDR1 and CDR2 (germline): MNHNY, SVGAGI (reference sequence). Trimming took 6 bases from V and 5 from J; bases not matched to a gene: 9. The CDR3 runs to 15 residues. The CDR3 DNA sequence: TGTGCCAGCAGATGGGGACTACAGGGGGATCAGCCCCAGCATTTT. Residues: CASRWGLQGDQPQHF.

This clonotype was counted at least ten times. A much larger clone is a single base away; this may be a read error. The CDR3 DNA follows: TGTGCCACCAGCCAAGAGACCCAGTACTTC. Its protein is CATSQETQYF. The chain has TRBV28 and TRBJ2-5; D is unclear. The CDR3 is 10 amino acids. Germline CDR1 MDHEN, CDR2 SYDVKM. V lost 10 bases to trimming and J lost 1 base, with 4 bases between them.

There are many counts of this clonotype. The V and J genes are TRBV11-2 and TRBJ2-3; TRBD2 matches at 9 bases. The CDR3 contains 16 residues. The V gene end was trimmed by 1 base and the J gene end by 5 bases; junction bases not matched to a gene: 7. Germline assignment: CDR1 SGHAT and CDR2 FQNNGV. CDR3 sequence: CASSLVLAGTRDTQYF. In DNA, the CDR3 is TGTGCCAGCAGCTTAGTGCTAGCGGGGACGAGAGATACGCAGTATTTT. The full variable domain, with the rest looked up from reference TRBV11-2 and TRBJ2-3, is EAGVAQSPRYKIIEKRQSVAFWCNPISGHATLYWYQQILGQGPKLLIQFQNNGVVDDSQLPKDRFSAERLKGVDSTLKIQPAKLEDSAVYLCASSLVLAGTRDTQYFGPGTRLTVL.

This clonotype has at least ten counts. The chain carries TRBV15 and TRBJ1-5; D uncertain. Germline V gives CDR1 LNHNV, CDR2 YYDKDF (reference sequence). The V gene lost 0 bases and the J gene lost 7 bases, with 10 bases spanning the gap. This CDR3 is built from 14 residues. The CDR3: CATSRDAVSQPQHF. CDR3 coding DNA: TGTGCCACCAGCAGAGATGCGGTATCCCAGCCCCAGCATTTT. The full variable domain, its missing parts supplied by reference TRBV15 and TRBJ1-5, is DAMVIQNPRYQVTQFGKPVTLSCSQTLNHNVMYWYQQKSSQAPKLLFHYYDKDFNNEADTPDNFQSRRPNTSFCFLDIRSPGLGDTAMYLCATSRDAVSQPQHFGDGTRLSIL.

The chain has TRBV12-3 or TRBV12-4 and TRBJ2-1, with 9 bases lining up with TRBD2. The CDR3 has 15 residues. Trimming cost V 3 bases and J 10 bases; bases outside gene matches: 10. The CDR3 loop reads CASSLTGLARREQFF. The CDR3 DNA reads as TGTGCCAGCAGTTTGACGGGACTAGCTAGAAGGGAGCAGTTCTTC.

This clonotype was seen ten or more times. The genes are TRBV5-4 and TRBJ2-3; no firm D call. Germline V lookup: CDR1 SGHNT, CDR2 YYREEE (reference sequence). The CDR3 extends over 14 amino acids. The V end lost 2 bases, the J end lost 2 bases, and 9 bases lay between the germline ends. CDR3 in amino acids: CASSFPEITDTQYF. The CDR3 coding sequence is TGTGCCAGCAGCTTTCCCGAGATCACAGATACGCAGTATTTT.

The sample holds a few counts of this clonotype. V and J are TRBV7-6 and TRBJ1-6, with 7 positions matching TRBD1. J was trimmed by 9 bases and V by 5 bases; bases with no gene match: 10. The CDR3 loop spans 15 amino acids. CDR1 SGHVS and CDR2 FNYEAQ come from the germline V gene. This CDR3 reads CASSPVDRVVSPLHF. In nucleotides, the CDR3 is TGTGCCAGCAGCCCTGTAGACAGGGTGGTTTCACCCCTCCACTTT. Complete variable domain (other parts from reference TRBV7-6 and TRBJ1-6): GAGVSQSPRYKVTKRGQDVALRCDPISGHVSLYWYRQALGQGPEFLTYFNYEAQQDKSGLPNDRFSAERPEGSISTLTIQRTEQRDSAMYRCASSPVDRVVSPLHFGNGTRLTVT.

Only a few counts were recorded for this clonotype. The chain recombines TRBV20-1 with TRBJ1-5; D might be TRBD1 (5 bases). The CDR3 sequence is 14 residues long. Germline-derived CDR1 and CDR2 are DFQATT and SNEGSKA (reference sequence). Trimming left V 5 bases short and J 2 bases short, with 13 bases between. This chain's CDR3 is CSAGWRDGNQPQHF. The CDR3 DNA follows: TGCAGTGCTGGGTGGAGGGACGGCAATCAGCCCCAGCATTTT.

This clonotype has at least ten counts. The rearrangement links TRBV12-3 or TRBV12-4 to TRBJ1-5; D remains ambiguous. This CDR3 contains 13 residues. Trimming removed 1 base from V and 5 bases from J, with 6 bases in between. CDR3 loop: CASSLVGDQPQHF. The CDR3 bases are TGTGCCAGCAGTTTAGTGGGTGATCAGCCCCAGCATTTT.